This is a list of T cell receptor beta chains from one sample in a study of cytomegalovirus exposure and HLA in healthy donors. Produced via immunoSEQ multiplex PCR; TCRdb's table is partial and in-frame only. This repertoire shows 250,000 or so clones, 92% found once; its top ten account for 1.5% to 2%. Sequencing input: PBMCs. These receptor sequences come from a girl aged 2 to 9 in good health and CMV-seronegative. Each CDR3 is given with its conserved first and last residue. Fields, in order: J gene, clone size, V gene, D gene, CDR3 DNA, CDR3 protein. D genes are given only for firm matches. For some rows the clone size is stated as once, few or many, or as a class when expanded; others skip it.

J gene: TRBJ2-5; clone size: -; V gene: TRBV19; D gene: TRBD2; CDR3 DNA: TGTGCCAGTAGAAATGGACAGACAACTAGCGGTGAAGAGACCCAGTACTTC; CDR3 protein: CASRNGQTTSGEETQYF
J gene: TRBJ2-1; clone size: -; V gene: TRBV10-3; D gene: -; CDR3 DNA: TGTGCCATCAGTCTCGTTGGGGGCGATGAGCAGTTCTTC; CDR3 protein: CAISLVGGDEQFF
J gene: TRBJ2-2; clone size: -; V gene: TRBV9; D gene: TRBD1; CDR3 DNA: TGTGCCAGCAGCGTAGAGGAAACTTGGACAGGGGGCACCGGGGAGCTGTTTTTT; CDR3 protein: CASSVEETWTGGTGELFF
J gene: TRBJ2-2; clone size: -; V gene: TRBV12-5; D gene: TRBD2; CDR3 DNA: TGTGCTAGTGACCCAGCGGGGGGGGCTCCCTACACCGGGGAGCTGTTTTTT; CDR3 protein: CASDPAGGAPYTGELFF
J gene: TRBJ2-7; clone size: -; V gene: TRBV6-6; D gene: -; CDR3 DNA: TGTGCCGGCAGTTTGGACTTGCTGGAGCAGTACTTC; CDR3 protein: CAGSLDLLEQYF
J gene: TRBJ2-7; clone size: -; V gene: TRBV28; D gene: -; CDR3 DNA: TGTGCCAGCAGTCGTCAGGGGAGCTCCTACGAGCAGTACTTC; CDR3 protein: CASSRQGSSYEQYF
J gene: TRBJ1-1; clone size: -; V gene: TRBV2; D gene: -; CDR3 DNA: TGTGCCAGCACCGGGGATATGAACACTGAAGCTTTCTTT; CDR3 protein: CASTGDMNTEAFF
J gene: TRBJ1-2; clone size: -; V gene: TRBV5-6; D gene: -; CDR3 DNA: TGTGCCAGCAGCCCCCTCGACAGGTTTAACTATGGCTACACCTTC; CDR3 protein: CASSPLDRFNYGYTF
J gene: TRBJ2-1; clone size: -; V gene: TRBV12-5; D gene: TRBD2; CDR3 DNA: TGTGCTAGTGGTTTGGCCCTTACTTACAGCGGGGCCTACAATGAGCAGTTCTTC; CDR3 protein: CASGLALTYSGAYNEQFF
J gene: TRBJ1-2; clone size: -; V gene: TRBV6-1; D gene: -; CDR3 DNA: TGTGCCAGCAGTGAAGGGCCAGGGCCTAACTATGGCTACACCTTC; CDR3 protein: CASSEGPGPNYGYTF
J gene: TRBJ2-1; clone size: -; V gene: TRBV9; D gene: TRBD2; CDR3 DNA: TGTGCCAGCAGTCTAAATCTAGCGGGGGGACACAATGAGCAGTTCTTC; CDR3 protein: CASSLNLAGGHNEQFF
J gene: TRBJ1-5; clone size: -; V gene: TRBV19; D gene: TRBD1; CDR3 DNA: TGTGCCAGTGACAGGGGGGGTAATCAGCCCCAGCATTTT; CDR3 protein: CASDRGGNQPQHF
J gene: TRBJ1-1; clone size: -; V gene: TRBV15; D gene: TRBD1; CDR3 DNA: TGTGCCACCAGCGGGAGACGGACAGGGGGGAAGAACACTGAAGCTTTCTTT; CDR3 protein: CATSGRRTGGKNTEAFF
J gene: TRBJ2-7; clone size: few; V gene: TRBV10-3; D gene: TRBD1; CDR3 DNA: TGTGCCATCAGTTCACCCGAGGGGGACAGTTCCTACGAGCAGTACTTC; CDR3 protein: CAISSPEGDSSYEQYF
J gene: TRBJ1-2; clone size: -; V gene: TRBV10-3; D gene: TRBD1; CDR3 DNA: TGTGCCATCAGTGAGTCCAGGGACAGGGGCGATGGCTACACCTTC; CDR3 protein: CAISESRDRGDGYTF
J gene: TRBJ1-5; clone size: -; V gene: TRBV10-3; D gene: -; CDR3 DNA: TGTGCCATCAGGAATCCGACGGAGCAGGGGCAGCCCCAGCATTTT; CDR3 protein: CAIRNPTEQGQPQHF
J gene: TRBJ1-2; clone size: -; V gene: TRBV6-1; D gene: -; CDR3 DNA: TGTGCCAGCAGTGAACTGTCAGGTCTTTATGGCTACACCTTC; CDR3 protein: CASSELSGLYGYTF
J gene: TRBJ2-3; clone size: -; V gene: TRBV5-1; D gene: -; CDR3 DNA: TGCGCCAGCAGCTTGGAGTTGCGGGCCACAGATACGCAGTATTTT; CDR3 protein: CASSLELRATDTQYF
J gene: TRBJ2-1; clone size: -; V gene: TRBV11-2; D gene: TRBD2; CDR3 DNA: TGTGCCAGCAGCTTAGAATCCAGCGGGGGGGAACGGCAGTTCTTC; CDR3 protein: CASSLESSGGERQFF
J gene: TRBJ2-7; clone size: -; V gene: TRBV6-6; D gene: TRBD1; CDR3 DNA: TGTGCCAGCACGGGACAGTCCTACGAGCAGTACTTC; CDR3 protein: CASTGQSYEQYF
J gene: TRBJ1-2; clone size: -; V gene: TRBV28; D gene: -; CDR3 DNA: TGTGCCAGCAGTTTTACAGTCGGCTATGGCTACACCTTC; CDR3 protein: CASSFTVGYGYTF
J gene: TRBJ2-7; clone size: -; V gene: TRBV7-2; D gene: TRBD2; CDR3 DNA: TGTGCCAGCAGCTTAATTAGCGGGAGGGTATCCTCCTACGAGCAGTACTTC; CDR3 protein: CASSLISGRVSSYEQYF
J gene: TRBJ2-7; clone size: once; V gene: TRBV5-4; D gene: -; CDR3 DNA: TGTGCCAGCAGCTTGGAAGGCAGGACCTACGAGCAGTACTTC; CDR3 protein: CASSLEGRTYEQYF
J gene: TRBJ1-1; clone size: -; V gene: TRBV11-2; D gene: -; CDR3 DNA: TGTGCCAGCAGCCTAGGGGGGCTTAGAACTGAAGCTTTCTTT; CDR3 protein: CASSLGGLRTEAFF
J gene: TRBJ2-3; clone size: -; V gene: TRBV19; D gene: TRBD1; CDR3 DNA: TGTGCCAGTAGTAACCGGGACAGAGTCACAGATACGCAGTATTTT; CDR3 protein: CASSNRDRVTDTQYF
J gene: TRBJ1-4; clone size: -; V gene: TRBV2; D gene: -; CDR3 DNA: TGTGCCAGCAGTGAATTTAGGCGGGAAAAACTGTTTTTT; CDR3 protein: CASSEFRREKLFF
J gene: TRBJ2-7; clone size: -; V gene: TRBV10-2; D gene: TRBD2; CDR3 DNA: TGCGCCAGCAAAAGGACTAGCGGGAGTGGGTACGAGCAGTACTTC; CDR3 protein: CASKRTSGSGYEQYF
J gene: TRBJ2-7; clone size: -; V gene: TRBV27; D gene: TRBD1; CDR3 DNA: TGTGCCAGCGAACAGGGGGCTTACGAGCAGTACTTC; CDR3 protein: CASEQGAYEQYF
J gene: TRBJ2-5; clone size: -; V gene: TRBV5-8; D gene: TRBD1; CDR3 DNA: TGTGCCAGCAGCTCTGACAGGGGGCAAGAGACCCAGTACTTC; CDR3 protein: CASSSDRGQETQYF
J gene: TRBJ2-3; clone size: once; V gene: TRBV10-1; D gene: TRBD2; CDR3 DNA: TGCGCCAGCAGTCGGGAGGTTTTGGATACGCAGTATTTT; CDR3 protein: CASSREVLDTQYF
J gene: TRBJ1-1; clone size: -; V gene: TRBV18; D gene: -; CDR3 DNA: TGTGCCAGCTCCCTCAATCGGGGGGGGGAGAACACTGAAGCTTTCTTT; CDR3 protein: CASSLNRGGENTEAFF
J gene: TRBJ1-1; clone size: -; V gene: TRBV28; D gene: TRBD1; CDR3 DNA: TGTGCCAGCAGTTCCCGGACAGGTTTTAAAGCTTTCTTT; CDR3 protein: CASSSRTGFKAFF
J gene: TRBJ2-4; clone size: -; V gene: TRBV5-1; D gene: TRBD1; CDR3 DNA: TGCGCCAGCAGCTTTTGGACAGGCCAAGGTGATGGGTACGTGGCCAAAAACATTCAGTACTTC; CDR3 protein: CASSFWTGQGDGYVAKNIQYF
J gene: TRBJ1-1; clone size: -; V gene: TRBV7-9; D gene: -; CDR3 DNA: TGTGCCAGCAGCTTATTCGGCACTGAAGCTTTCTTT; CDR3 protein: CASSLFGTEAFF
J gene: TRBJ1-5; clone size: -; V gene: TRBV16; D gene: -; CDR3 DNA: TGTGCCAGCAGCCAAACAGGCTATAGCAATCAGCCCCAGCATTTT; CDR3 protein: CASSQTGYSNQPQHF
J gene: TRBJ2-1; clone size: -; V gene: TRBV4-1; D gene: TRBD1; CDR3 DNA: TGCGCCAGCAGCCCAGATCCCGGGACAGCCAACAATGAGCAGTTCTTC; CDR3 protein: CASSPDPGTANNEQFF
J gene: TRBJ1-5; clone size: -; V gene: TRBV18; D gene: TRBD1; CDR3 DNA: TGTGCCAGCTCACCCCAGGACAGGGATTATAGCAATCAGCCCCAGCATTTT; CDR3 protein: CASSPQDRDYSNQPQHF
J gene: TRBJ2-2; clone size: -; V gene: TRBV19; D gene: -; CDR3 DNA: TGTGCCAGTTCAGGGAACACCGGGGAGCTGTTTTTT; CDR3 protein: CASSGNTGELFF
J gene: TRBJ2-7; clone size: -; V gene: TRBV19; D gene: -; CDR3 DNA: TGTGCCAGTAGACCCGGAGGACGTAGCGGAAATTCCGGTGTGTACGAGCAGTACTTC; CDR3 protein: CASRPGGRSGNSGVYEQYF
J gene: TRBJ2-5; clone size: -; V gene: TRBV6-6; D gene: -; CDR3 DNA: TGTGCCAGCAGTTACTCCTGGGAGCAGTACTTC; CDR3 protein: CASSYSWEQYF